This T cell receptor beta chain was observed in a study of a mutant IDH1 vaccine in newly diagnosed glioma. Study-level background: Patients in the study were vaccinated eight times, receiving shots in weeks 1, 3, 5, 7, 11, 15, 19 and 23.

Here immunoSEQ multiplex PCR was the method, and the copy in TCRdb shows in-frame clones only, minus some. Of about 51,000 clones listed, approximately 78% are singletons. Turning to this clone: The antigen remains unidentified.

The germline gives CDR1 MGHRA, CDR2 YSYEKL. V gave up 5 bases and J gave up 3 bases; unmatched junction bases: 11. The CDR3 loop spans 18 amino acids. Sample time point: week 5, during vaccination. With topical imiquimod, each dose of the vaccine consisted of 300 ug of mutant IDH1 20-mer peptide. V is TRBV4-1 and J is TRBJ1-4, with TRBD1 matching over 11 bases. The specimen was PBMCs, collected from a glioma patient whose treatment included an IDH1 peptide vaccine. This TCR was sampled from a man in his forties or fifties with glioma. This chain's CDR3 is CASSSGTGGLLSNEKLFF. CDR3 DNA: TGCGCCAGCAGCTCCGGGACAGGGGGTTTACTATCTAATGAAAAACTGTTTTTT.